Sequencing of this T cell receptor beta chain was carried out in a study of CD8 T cells in ankylosing spondylitis. Study-level findings and limits: A motif of fewer than ten highly homologous TCR beta variants was seen as apparently characteristic of ankylosing spondylitis blood. Disease-linked clones reportedly concentrated significantly in matched ankylosing spondylitis synovial fluid.

CDR3 size: 14 residues. Germline CDR1 SEHNR, CDR2 FQNEAQ (reference sequence). Trimming stripped 5 bases from V and 8 bases from J, with 15 bases between. This clonotype showed up many times. Its antigen remains unknown. TCRdb re-analysed the 5' RACE reads in MiXCR, keeping a single row per CDR3 protein. The sample lists 200,000 to 300,000 distinct CDR3 sequences, around 7.8% seen once, with 6.5% to 7% in the top ten. This receptor was taken from a male donor with ankylosing spondylitis or in good health (not recorded which). V and J are TRBV7-9 and TRBJ1-4; weak D call: TRBD1 (5 bases). The source material was blood, either unsorted or a sorted T cell fraction (not recorded which). CDR3 coding DNA: TGTGCCAGCAGCCCCGGGACGAATTACGAAAAACTGTTTTTT. Its protein product is CASSPGTNYEKLFF. Supplemented by reference TRBV7-9 and TRBJ1-4, the full variable domain reads DTGVSQNPRHKITKRGQNVTFRCDPISEHNRLYWYRQTLGQGPEFLTYFQNEAQLEKSRLLSDRFSAERPKGSFSTLEIQRTEQGDSAMYLCASSPGTNYEKLFFGSGTQLSVL.